The present entry profiles one TCR beta chain with its context. Sequencing used immunoSEQ multiplex PCR; TCRdb keeps in-frame clones, though not all of them. The table records approximately 1,000,000 clones, around 78% of them present only once. This record belongs to a study of shared clonotypes between healthy human individuals. This CDR3 has 13 residues. Trimming removed 7 bases at V and 1 base at J, with 13 bases between. The germline gives CDR1 SQVTM, CDR2 ANQGSEA. Participating donors were healthy, HIV-negative adults free of recent acute infections or vaccinations. The sample comprised memory CD4+ T cells from PBMCs. Regarding subset: CD45RA-negative fraction. This sequence joins TRBV29-1 and TRBJ1-1; TRBD1 might be the D (5 bases). The source is a man aged 18 to 35 in good health. Some clones in this sample may be carry-over from other donors' samples. The CDR3 DNA sequence: TGCAGCGGGAGGGACCCTGGGAACACTGAAGCTTTCTTT. Protein sequence: CSGRDPGNTEAFF. Filled out from reference TRBV29-1 and TRBJ1-1, the complete variable domain reads SAVISQKPSRDICQRGTSLTIQCQVDSQVTMMFWYRQQPGQSLTLIATANQGSEATYESGFVIDKFPISRPNLTFSTLTVSNMSPEDSSIYLCSGRDPGNTEAFFGQGTRLTVV.